Presented here are 5 T cell receptor beta chains from one specimen sequenced in a study of blood T cell repertoires in COVID-19. Method: immunoSEQ multiplex PCR; TCRdb's copy keeps in-frame clones and lacks some. The sample consists of roughly 340,000 clones, 75% to 90% of them appearing once. The sequencing input was PBMCs or T cells enriched from blood (not recorded which). These receptors all come from a man between 18 and 35 years old who had recovered from COVID-19.

V is TRBV29-1 and J is TRBJ1-1; the D gene is possibly TRBD1 (6 bases). Trimming pared 5 bases from V and 1 base from J, leaving 14 bases between. The CDR3 loop spans 14 amino acids. Germline V gene sequence: CDR1 SQVTM, CDR2 ANQGSEA. The CDR3 reads CSVLTVQGNTEAFF. In DNA, the CDR3 is TGCAGCGTTCTCACCGTACAGGGGAACACTGAAGCTTTCTTT.

Here the CDR3 reads CASSLNGVQPQHF. In DNA form, the CDR3 reads TGTGCCTCTTCTCTGAACGGTGTTCAGCCCCAGCATTTT. The chain has TRBV30 and TRBJ1-5; D is undetermined. Germline V gene sequence: CDR1 GTSNPN, CDR2 SVGIG (reference sequence). The CDR3 is 13 residues long. Trimming took 7 bases from V and 6 from J, leaving 16 bases between them.

This chain uses TRBV28 with TRBJ2-5; maybe TRBD2 (5 bases). Germline V gives CDR1 MDHEN, CDR2 SYDVKM. This CDR3 contains 18 residues. V was shortened by 4 bases and J by 3 bases, with 24 bases between the two germline ends. The CDR3 here is CASSSLPITSLGKETQYF. For the CDR3, the DNA is TGTGCCAGCAGTTCCCTCCCTATCACTAGTTTAGGTAAAGAGACCCAGTACTTC.

This clone came up once. The chain uses TRBV27 and TRBJ2-7, with 9 bases identical to TRBD1. J gave up 6 bases and V 3 bases, and 15 bases lay outside the gene matches. This CDR3 region has 17 residues. Per the germline V gene, CDR1 is MNHEY and CDR2 is SMNVEV (reference sequence). CDR3: CASSFLPGQGPRGEQYF. The CDR3, as DNA: TGTGCCAGCAGTTTTCTACCGGGACAGGGACCAAGGGGCGAGCAGTACTTC.

The V call is TRBV2, the J call TRBJ1-1; the match to TRBD1 covers 8 bases. Germline values: CDR1 SNHLY, CDR2 FYNNEI. The CDR3 loop spans 12 amino acids. V was clipped by 6 bases and J by 4 bases; unmatched bases: 1. CDR3 in amino acids: CASSTGGTEAFF. Written as DNA, the CDR3 is TGTGCCAGCAGCACAGGGGGCACTGAAGCTTTCTTT.